This TCR beta chain was captured in a study of shared clonotypes between healthy human individuals. Study-wide findings and caveats: Naive subsets, compared against memory subsets, generally had larger estimated richness values.

Notes on this clone: Its antigen is still unknown.

Only in-frame clones appear in the TCRdb table, and some are missing; sequencing was by immunoSEQ multiplex PCR. The sample carries 2 million to 2.5 million clones, 80% to 95% recorded once. Germline V gene data show CDR1 as KGHSH and CDR2 as LQKENI. The V gene lost 3 bases and the J gene lost 2 bases, with 15 bases spanning the gap. This CDR3 spans 16 amino acids. The TCR sequence derives from a man aged 18 to 35 in good health. Some clones in this sample may be carry-over from other donors' samples. The V call is TRBV18, the J call TRBJ2-3; D may correspond to TRBD1 or TRBD2 (6 bases each). Sequencing was carried out using naive CD4+ T cells from PBMCs. Subset reported: CD45RA+ positively selected. Here the CDR3 reads CASSPNQQGLTDTQYF. The CDR3 coding sequence is TGTGCCAGCTCACCTAACCAACAGGGACTCACAGATACGCAGTATTTT.